These 25 T cell receptor beta chains were sequenced from one sample in a study of T cell changes during pregnancy in multiple sclerosis. The data were produced by immunoSEQ multiplex PCR, yet TCRdb's version contains in-frame clones alone and is incomplete. The sample has about 40,000 clones, approximately 91% seen once. Material: CD4+ T cells from peripheral blood mononuclear cells, obtained before pregnancy. These receptors were obtained from a female donor with multiple sclerosis, enrolled in a pregnancy study.

This clone was counted once. J is TRBJ1-3 and V is TRBV9; D not resolved. This CDR3 contains 14 residues. V shed 2 bases and J shed 3 bases, with 9 bases lying between them. The germline V gene has CDR1 SGDLS and CDR2 YYNGEE. This CDR3 reads CASSVGSVGNTIYF. The CDR3 nucleotides are TGTGCCAGCAGCGTCGGAAGCGTTGGAAACACCATATATTTT. Complete variable domain (other parts from reference TRBV9 and TRBJ1-3): DSGVTQTPKHLITATGQRVTLRCSPRSGDLSVYWYQQSLDQGLQFLIQYYNGEERAKGNILERFSAQQFPDLHSELNLSSLELGDSALYFCASSVGSVGNTIYFGEGSWLTVV.

There are a few counts of this clone. This chain links TRBV18 with TRBJ1-1; D perhaps matches TRBD1 (6 bases). CDR3 size: 14 residues. Between the trimmed V and J ends, which lost 6 bases and 3 bases, there was a span of 14 bases. Germline V gene data show CDR1 as KGHSH and CDR2 as LQKENI. CDR3 amino acids: CASSNRETDTEAFF. The CDR3 region has the DNA TGTGCCAGCTCCAACAGGGAGACGGACACTGAAGCTTTCTTT.

The rearrangement links TRBV27 to TRBJ2-3; 11 bases agree with TRBD2. The CDR3 totals 16 residues. V was pared by 6 bases and J by 1 base, with 6 bases of the junction left unmatched. The V gene's germline CDR1 is MNHEY and CDR2 SMNVEV (reference sequence). In DNA, the CDR3 is TGTGCCAGCAGATGGGGGACTAGCGGAGGCACAGATACGCAGTATTTT. This sequence encodes CASRWGTSGGTDTQYF.

The chain is built from TRBV7-6 and TRBJ2-3, with 15 bases identical to TRBD2. This CDR3 has 17 residues. Trimming removed 4 bases from V and 5 bases from J; junction bases left unmatched: 7. In germline, CDR1 is SGHVS, CDR2 FNYEAQ. Written as DNA, the CDR3 is TGTGCCAGCAGCTCGGGACTAGCGGGGGGCCGGGGAGATACGCAGTATTTT. Translation gives CASSSGLAGGRGDTQYF.

The chain recombines TRBV19 with TRBJ2-1; D is unclear. This CDR3 contains 16 residues. With 3 bases removed from V and 0 bases from J, the gap between germline ends came to 12 bases. The germline CDR1 and CDR2 sequences are LNHDA and SQIVND (reference sequence). The CDR3 DNA is TGTGCCAGTAGTATTCTCCTGTTCAGCTCCTACAATGAGCAGTTCTTC. This sequence encodes CASSILLFSSYNEQFF.

The gene calls are TRBV11-1 and TRBJ2-7; TRBD1 matches at 7 bases. The junction had 6 bases not matched to a gene; V was cut back by 3 bases and J by 1 base. Germline values: CDR1 SGHAT, CDR2 FQDESV (reference sequence). The CDR3 has 15 residues. CDR3 coding DNA: TGTGCCAGCAGCTTTCAGGGACAGAAATCCTACGAGCAGTACTTC. Translation gives CASSFQGQKSYEQYF.

The rearrangement joins TRBV4-1 to TRBJ1-4, with D possibly being TRBD1 (5 bases). CDR3 length: 13 amino acids. Germline CDR1 and CDR2: MGHRA and YSYEKL. Trimming took 4 bases from V and 7 from J, leaving 10 bases between them. The CDR3 bases are TGCGCCAGCAGCCTAGGGGTTGTTGAAAAACTGTTTTTT. This translates into CASSLGVVEKLFF.

The chain combines TRBV7-3 with TRBJ1-2; 11 positions agree with TRBD1. The germline V gene has CDR1 SGHTA and CDR2 FQGTGA. Unmatched junction bases numbered 5, after V lost 4 bases and J lost 4 bases. This CDR3 region has 15 residues. For the CDR3, the DNA is TGTGCCAGCAGCTCAGACGGGACAGGGGGCTATGGCTACACCTTC. This sequence encodes CASSSDGTGGYGYTF.

The DNA for the CDR3 is TGTGCCAGCAGCCTCGTCAGGGGTTTGGATACGCAGTATTTT. Protein product: CASSLVRGLDTQYF. The chain uses TRBV5-6 and TRBJ2-3, with a weak D call TRBD1 (6 bases). The CDR3 extends over 14 amino acids. Trimming removed 4 bases at V and 6 bases at J, with 15 bases between. Germline CDR1 is SGHDT and CDR2 is YYEEEE.

The chain is built from TRBV9 and TRBJ2-7; the match to TRBD2 covers 13 bases. V lost 4 bases to trimming and J lost 0 bases; unmatched junction nucleotides: 4. The CDR3 covers 16 residues. Germline CDR1 and CDR2: SGDLS and YYNGEE. The DNA of the CDR3 is TGTGCCAGCAGCCCCGGGACTAGCGGGACCTCCTACGAGCAGTACTTC. This translates into CASSPGTSGTSYEQYF.

The chain uses TRBV7-9 and TRBJ2-5, with D maybe TRBD1 (5 bases). Germline V gene lookup returns CDR1 SEHNR and CDR2 FQNEAQ (reference sequence). The V and J ends lost 2 bases and 2 bases respectively, with 9 bases between them. The CDR3 is made up of 14 amino acids. Here the CDR3 DNA reads TGTGCCAGCAGCTTACGACAGACGCAAGAGACCCAGTACTTC. This gives the protein CASSLRQTQETQYF.

The chain combines TRBV15 with TRBJ1-2; D possibly corresponds to TRBD1 (5 bases). From germline, CDR1 is LNHNV and CDR2 YYDKDF (reference sequence). The V and J ends lost 0 bases and 0 bases respectively, with 8 bases between them. CDR3 size: 15 residues. The CDR3 coding sequence is TGTGCCACCAGCAGAGAGGGGGGGACTAACTATGGCTACACCTTC. This gives the protein CATSREGGTNYGYTF.

This chain links TRBV2 with TRBJ2-2; 9 bases fit TRBD1. Looked up from germline, CDR1 is SNHLY and CDR2 is FYNNEI. The CDR3 loop spans 15 amino acids. Losses at the gene ends were 8 bases for V and 4 bases for J; bases not matched to a gene: 8. The CDR3: CASVWGQGGTGELFF. The CDR3 nucleotides read TGTGCCAGCGTCTGGGGACAGGGAGGCACCGGGGAGCTGTTTTTT.

In this sample, this clone turned up a few times. The CDR3 protein is CASSFSNSPLHF. The CDR3 DNA follows: TGTGCCAGCAGCTTTTCTAATTCACCCCTCCACTTT. The chain couples TRBV27 to TRBJ1-6; D remains ambiguous. Trimming removed 6 bases at V and 6 bases at J, with 6 bases between. Germline-derived CDR1 and CDR2 are MNHEY and SMNVEV (reference sequence). CDR3 length equals 12 residues.

This sequence joins TRBV6-5 and TRBJ2-3, with D perhaps matching TRBD2 (7 bases). The CDR3 totals 13 residues. Germline V gene sequence: CDR1 MNHEY, CDR2 SVGAGI. Trimming stripped 6 bases from V and 5 bases from J, with 12 bases between. CDR3 protein: CASRGGAVDTQYF. Here the CDR3 DNA reads TGTGCCAGCAGAGGGGGGGCAGTAGATACGCAGTATTTT.

The rearrangement links TRBV9 to TRBJ1-2; no clear D gene. V lost 4 bases, J lost 10 bases, and 8 bases lay in between. This CDR3 has 10 amino acids. Looked up from germline, CDR1 is SGDLS and CDR2 is YYNGEE. DNA for the CDR3: TGTGCCAGCAGCTCCTTTGTCTACACCTTC. It codes for CASSSFVYTF.

This chain connects TRBV9 to TRBJ2-1; 7 nucleotides match TRBD2. Germline assignment: CDR1 SGDLS and CDR2 YYNGEE. The CDR3 is made up of 15 amino acids. The V gene end was trimmed by 3 bases and the J gene end by 1 base; junction bases not matched to a gene: 4. The CDR3 DNA reads TGTGCCAGCAGCGGCGCGGGGGTTTCCTACAATGAGCAGTTCTTC. It yields the protein CASSGAGVSYNEQFF.

J is TRBJ1-2 and V is TRBV5-6; 10 positions agree with TRBD1. J was trimmed by 2 bases and V by 4 bases; bases with no gene match: 8. The CDR3 runs 16 residues. Germline V gene data show CDR1 as SGHDT and CDR2 as YYEEEE. The CDR3 DNA reads as TGTGCCAGCAGCGGACAGGGGGGTTATACGAACTATGGCTACACCTTC. It translates to CASSGQGGYTNYGYTF.

V is TRBV7-2 and J is TRBJ1-1, with D possibly being TRBD1 (5 bases). The V end lost 3 bases, the J end lost 2 bases, and 7 bases lay between the germline ends. This CDR3 spans 13 amino acids. Germline lookup yields CDR1 SGHTA and CDR2 FQGNSA. The DNA for the CDR3 is TGTGCCAGCAGCTTTGGGGCAAACACTGAAGCTTTCTTT. Translation gives CASSFGANTEAFF.

V is TRBV11-3 and J is TRBJ2-2; TRBD2 aligns across 11 bases. The CDR3 runs to 17 residues. In germline, CDR1 is SGHNT, CDR2 YENEEA. V lost 5 bases, J lost 3 bases, and 8 bases stayed unmatched. CDR3 residues: CASSALLAGAYTGELFF. The CDR3 DNA sequence: TGTGCCAGCAGCGCCTTACTAGCGGGGGCCTACACCGGGGAGCTGTTTTTT.

The CDR3 region has the DNA TGTGCCAGCAATGGACACGGGAGAAACACCGGGGAGCTGTTTTTT. It translates to CASNGHGRNTGELFF. V usage is TRBV2 and J usage is TRBJ2-2; D is perhaps TRBD2 (6 bases). Trimming removed 7 bases from V and 2 bases from J, with 14 bases in between. CDR1 and CDR2 (germline): SNHLY, FYNNEI. The CDR3 runs 15 residues.

The chain carries TRBV11-3 and TRBJ2-3; 8 bases line up with TRBD2. The CDR3 totals 18 residues. Losses at the gene ends were 1 base for V and 7 bases for J; bases not matched to a gene: 16. Germline values: CDR1 SGHNT, CDR2 YENEEA. CDR3 residues: CASSLGGVERGLDYTQYF. The CDR3 coding sequence is TGTGCCAGCAGCTTAGGAGGGGTGGAGCGGGGGCTCGACTATACGCAGTATTTT.

The chain combines TRBV11-1 with TRBJ1-2; D is unclear. The CDR3 spans 13 residues. The V gene's germline CDR1 is SGHAT and CDR2 FQDESV (reference sequence). Trimming shortened V by 1 base and J by 7 bases, and 10 bases separated the two germline ends. CDR3: CASSLGPEAGYTF. CDR3 coding DNA: TGTGCCAGCAGCTTAGGACCGGAGGCTGGCTACACCTTC.

The chain carries TRBV7-2 and TRBJ2-5, with 14 bases fitting TRBD2. The junction had 10 bases not matched to a gene; V was cut back by 4 bases and J by 6 bases. Germline V gene lookup returns CDR1 SGHTA and CDR2 FQGNSA. The CDR3 loop spans 17 amino acids. CDR3 coding DNA: TGTGCCAGCAGCTCCCGCCTGACTAGCGGGGGGGCCCAGACCCAGTACTTC. As protein: CASSSRLTSGGAQTQYF. The variable domain in full, with the rest retrieved from reference TRBV7-2 and TRBJ2-5, is GAGVSQSPSNKVTEKGKDVELRCDPISGHTALYWYRQSLGQGLEFLIYFQGNSAPDKSGLPSDRFSAERTGGSVSTLTIQRTQQEDSAVYLCASSSRLTSGGAQTQYFGPGTRLLVL.

The V call is TRBV18, the J call TRBJ1-2; a weak D match, TRBD1 (5 bases). This CDR3 spans 14 amino acids. The V gene's germline CDR1 is KGHSH and CDR2 LQKENI. V lost 2 bases, J lost 4 bases, and 11 bases lay in between. CDR3: CASSPSDSLYGYTF. The CDR3 coding sequence is TGTGCCAGCTCACCATCAGACAGCCTCTATGGCTACACCTTC.